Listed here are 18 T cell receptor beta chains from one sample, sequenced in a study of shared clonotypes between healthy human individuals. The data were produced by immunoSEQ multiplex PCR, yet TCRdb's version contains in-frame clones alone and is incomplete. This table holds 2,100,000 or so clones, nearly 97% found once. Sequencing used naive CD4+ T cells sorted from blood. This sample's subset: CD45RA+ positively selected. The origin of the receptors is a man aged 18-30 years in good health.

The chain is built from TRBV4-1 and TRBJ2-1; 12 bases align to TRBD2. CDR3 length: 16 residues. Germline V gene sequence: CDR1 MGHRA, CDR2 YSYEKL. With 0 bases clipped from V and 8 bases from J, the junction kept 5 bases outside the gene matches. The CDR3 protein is CASSQDPASGGDEQFF. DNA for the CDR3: TGCGCCAGCAGCCAAGACCCCGCTAGCGGGGGGGATGAGCAGTTCTTC.

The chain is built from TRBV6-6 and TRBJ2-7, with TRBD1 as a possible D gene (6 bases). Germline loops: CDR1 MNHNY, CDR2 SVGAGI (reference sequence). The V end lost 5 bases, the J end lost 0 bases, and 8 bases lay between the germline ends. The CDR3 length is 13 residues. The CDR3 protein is CASSGQSSYEQYF. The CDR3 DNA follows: TGTGCCAGCAGTGGACAGTCCTCCTACGAGCAGTACTTC.

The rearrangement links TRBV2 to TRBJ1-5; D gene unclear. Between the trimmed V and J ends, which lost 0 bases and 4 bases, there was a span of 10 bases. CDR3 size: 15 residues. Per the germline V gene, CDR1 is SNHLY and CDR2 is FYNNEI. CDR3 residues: CASSEAIVLNQPQHF. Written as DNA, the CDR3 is TGTGCCAGCAGTGAAGCGATTGTCCTAAATCAGCCCCAGCATTTT.

The chain's CDR3 is CASSSGTGSRYGYTF. CDR3 nucleotide sequence: TGTGCCAGCAGCTCGGGGACAGGCTCTCGCTATGGCTACACCTTC. This rearrangement joins TRBV7-2 to TRBJ1-2, with TRBD1 identical over 8 bases. Germline CDR1 SGHTA, CDR2 FQGNSA. J gave up 4 bases and V 4 bases, and 8 bases lay outside the gene matches. The CDR3 contains 15 residues.

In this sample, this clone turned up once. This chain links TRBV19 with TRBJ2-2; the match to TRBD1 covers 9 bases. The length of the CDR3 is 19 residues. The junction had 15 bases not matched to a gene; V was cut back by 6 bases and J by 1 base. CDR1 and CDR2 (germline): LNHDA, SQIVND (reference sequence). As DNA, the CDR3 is TGTGCCAGTAGCACCGGGACAGGGAGTCATATAGGGAACACCGGGGAGCTGTTTTTT. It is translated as CASSTGTGSHIGNTGELFF.

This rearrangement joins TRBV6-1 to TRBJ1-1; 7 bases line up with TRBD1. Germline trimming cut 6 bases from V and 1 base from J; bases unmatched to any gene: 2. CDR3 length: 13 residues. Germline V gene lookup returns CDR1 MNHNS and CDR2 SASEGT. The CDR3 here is CASRAGGNTEAFF. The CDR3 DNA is TGTGCCAGCAGAGCAGGGGGGAACACTGAAGCTTTCTTT.

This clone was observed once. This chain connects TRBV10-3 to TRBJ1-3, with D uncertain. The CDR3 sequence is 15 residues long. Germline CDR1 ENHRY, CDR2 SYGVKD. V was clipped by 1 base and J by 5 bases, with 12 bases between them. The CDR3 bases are TGTGCCATCAGTGAGTTGGACTCGAAACGAAACACCATATATTTT. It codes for CAISELDSKRNTIYF.

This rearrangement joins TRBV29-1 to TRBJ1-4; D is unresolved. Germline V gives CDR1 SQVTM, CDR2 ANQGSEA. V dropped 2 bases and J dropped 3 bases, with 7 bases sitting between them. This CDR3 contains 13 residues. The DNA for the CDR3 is TGCAGCGTTGAACAGATGCCTAATGAAAAACTGTTTTTT. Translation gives CSVEQMPNEKLFF.

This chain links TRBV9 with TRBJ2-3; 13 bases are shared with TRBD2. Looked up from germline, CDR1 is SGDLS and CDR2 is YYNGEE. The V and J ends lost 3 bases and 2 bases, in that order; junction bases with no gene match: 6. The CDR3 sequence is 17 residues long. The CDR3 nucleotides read TGTGCCAGCAGCGCCACTAGCGGGAGGGTACCCACAGATACGCAGTATTTT. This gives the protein CASSATSGRVPTDTQYF. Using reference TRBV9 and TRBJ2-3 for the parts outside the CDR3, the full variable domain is DSGVTQTPKHLITATGQRVTLRCSPRSGDLSVYWYQQSLDQGLQFLIQYYNGEERAKGNILERFSAQQFPDLHSELNLSSLELGDSALYFCASSATSGRVPTDTQYFGPGTRLTVL.

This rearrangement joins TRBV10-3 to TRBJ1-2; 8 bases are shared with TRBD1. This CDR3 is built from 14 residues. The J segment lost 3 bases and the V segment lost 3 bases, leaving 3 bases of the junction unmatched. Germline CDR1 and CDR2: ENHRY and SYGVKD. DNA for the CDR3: TGTGCCATCAGTGAAACAGGGGGTGACTATGGCTACACCTTC. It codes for CAISETGGDYGYTF.

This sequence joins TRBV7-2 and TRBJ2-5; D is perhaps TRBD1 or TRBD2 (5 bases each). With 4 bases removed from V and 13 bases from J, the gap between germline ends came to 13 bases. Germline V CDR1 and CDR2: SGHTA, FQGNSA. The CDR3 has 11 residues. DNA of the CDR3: TGTGCCAGCAGCTCCGGGGCTGGTTCGTACTTC. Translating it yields CASSSGAGSYF. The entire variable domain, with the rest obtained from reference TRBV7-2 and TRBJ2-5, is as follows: GAGVSQSPSNKVTEKGKDVELRCDPISGHTALYWYRQSLGQGLEFLIYFQGNSAPDKSGLPSDRFSAERTGGSVSTLTIQRTQQEDSAVYLCASSSGAGSYFGPGTRLLVL.

The CDR3 loop is CASSPQRQENNSPLHF. Written as DNA, the CDR3 is TGTGCCAGCTCACCACAGCGCCAGGAAAATAATTCACCCCTCCACTTT. This chain uses TRBV18 with TRBJ1-6; D is uncertain. Per germline, CDR1 KGHSH and CDR2 LQKENI. V was trimmed by 1 base and J by 5 bases, leaving 12 bases between them. CDR3 size: 16 residues.

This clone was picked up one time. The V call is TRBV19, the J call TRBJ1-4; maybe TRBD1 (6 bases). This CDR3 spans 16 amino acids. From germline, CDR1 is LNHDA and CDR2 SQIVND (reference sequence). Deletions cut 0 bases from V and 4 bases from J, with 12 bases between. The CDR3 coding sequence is TGTGCCAGTAGTATAGAGGCAGGGGTGCATAATGAAAAACTGTTTTTT. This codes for CASSIEAGVHNEKLFF.

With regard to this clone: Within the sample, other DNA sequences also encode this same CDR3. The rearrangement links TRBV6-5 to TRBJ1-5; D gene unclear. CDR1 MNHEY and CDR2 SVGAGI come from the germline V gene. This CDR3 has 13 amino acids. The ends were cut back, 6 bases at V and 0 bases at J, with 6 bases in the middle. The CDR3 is CASSRVSNQPQHF. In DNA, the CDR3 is TGTGCCAGCAGCCGCGTTAGCAATCAGCCCCAGCATTTT.

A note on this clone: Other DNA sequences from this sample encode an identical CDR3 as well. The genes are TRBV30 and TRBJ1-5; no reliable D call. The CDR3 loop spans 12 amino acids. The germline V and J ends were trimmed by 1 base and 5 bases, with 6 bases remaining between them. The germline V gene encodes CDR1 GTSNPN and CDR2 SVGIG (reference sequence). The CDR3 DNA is TGTGCCTGGAGTGAAGGGCATCAGCCCCAGCATTTT. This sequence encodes CAWSEGHQPQHF.

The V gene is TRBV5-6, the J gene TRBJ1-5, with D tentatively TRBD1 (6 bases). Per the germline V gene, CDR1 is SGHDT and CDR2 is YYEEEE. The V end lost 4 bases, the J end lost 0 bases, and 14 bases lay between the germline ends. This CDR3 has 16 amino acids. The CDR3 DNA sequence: TGTGCCAGCAGCGTGTACGGGACAAATAGCAATCAGCCCCAGCATTTT. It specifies CASSVYGTNSNQPQHF. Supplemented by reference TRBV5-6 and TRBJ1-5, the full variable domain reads DAGVTQSPTHLIKTRGQQVTLRCSPKSGHDTVSWYQQALGQGPQFIFQYYEEEERQRGNFPDRFSGHQFPNYSSELNVNALLLGDSALYLCASSVYGTNSNQPQHFGDGTRLSIL.

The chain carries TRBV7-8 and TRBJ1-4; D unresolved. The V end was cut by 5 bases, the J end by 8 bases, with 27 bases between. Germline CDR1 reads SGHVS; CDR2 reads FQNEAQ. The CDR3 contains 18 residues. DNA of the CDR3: TGTGCCAGCAGCGTTCGAGCCGGGGATGGTTATGATGGCGAAAAACTGTTTTTT. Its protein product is CASSVRAGDGYDGEKLFF.

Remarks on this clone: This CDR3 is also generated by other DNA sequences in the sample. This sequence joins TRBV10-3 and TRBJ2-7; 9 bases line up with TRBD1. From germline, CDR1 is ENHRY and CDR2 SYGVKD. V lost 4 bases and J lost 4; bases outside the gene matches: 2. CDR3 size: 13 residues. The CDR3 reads CAISGGQGYEQYF. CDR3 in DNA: TGTGCCATCAGTGGTGGACAGGGGTACGAGCAGTACTTC.